This T cell receptor (beta chain) was retrieved from a study of blood T cell repertoires in COVID-19. Across the study: Material from acute and convalescent COVID-19 was sourced from the United States, Italy and Spain. T cells, B-cell-depleted T cells, or PBMCs supplied cDNA or gDNA.

V was trimmed by 5 bases and J by 4 bases, leaving 9 bases between them. This CDR3 spans 13 amino acids. Authors' processing steps: Quantification of nucleated cells was approximated via reference gene primer amplification. Measured with immunoSEQ multiplex PCR; TCRdb has only the in-frame clones, and not every one. V, J and clone size reflect that table, while D and trimming were determined from the DNA. The data show 400,000 to 550,000 clones, around 89% seen once. As concerns this clone: The sample has other DNA sequences that encode this CDR3 too.

The specimen was peripheral blood. This chain links TRBV12-3 or TRBV12-4 with TRBJ1-5; no firm D call. This receptor was identified in a woman aged 25 to 39 with acute or convalescent COVID-19. DNA for the CDR3: TGTGCCAGCAGTCCTAGAGGAAATCAGCCCCAGCATTTT. Amino acids: CASSPRGNQPQHF.